One sample yielded the 22 T cell receptor beta chains listed below, sequenced in a study of beta chain features in type 1 diabetes. Which antigens these TCRs recognize remains unknown. Findings and caveats of the study: There was a moderate but significant shortening of TCRB CDR3s in all four CD4+ subsets of Type 1 diabetes patients.

What was sequenced were expressed TCRB transcripts, since all of the isolated RNA had been reverse transcribed. Only in-frame clones appear in the TCRdb table, and some are missing; sequencing was by immunoSEQ multiplex PCR. The sample contains some 640,000 clones, more than 12% of which appear only once. The sequencing input was naive CD4+ T cells from blood. The origin of the receptors is a man younger than 35 with type 1 diabetes.

In this sample, this clone turned up a few times. J is TRBJ2-5 and V is TRBV2, with TRBD2 matching over 8 bases. The CDR3 is 14 amino acids. The germline CDR1 and CDR2 sequences are SNHLY and FYNNEI. The CDR3 loop is CATKRELYQETQYF. In DNA, the CDR3 is TGTGCTACTAAGCGGGAGCTCTACCAAGAGACCCAGTACTTC. Filled out from reference TRBV2 and TRBJ2-5, the complete variable domain reads EPEVTQTPSHQVTQMGQEVILRCVPISNHLYFYWYRQILGQKVEFLVSFYNNEISEKSEIFDDQFSVERPDGSNFTLKIRSTKLEDSAMYFCATKRELYQETQYFGPGTRLLVL.

This chain connects TRBV4-1 to TRBJ2-7, with 9 bases identical to TRBD2. This CDR3 contains 15 residues. V shed 0 bases, J shed 3 bases, and the junction held 3 bases outside the gene matches. Germline assignment: CDR1 MGHRA and CDR2 YSYEKL. CDR3 nucleotides: TGCGCCAGCAGCCAAGACAGCGGGAGGTACTACGAGCAGTACTTC. This sequence encodes CASSQDSGRYYEQYF.

On this clone itself: The sample carries other DNA sequences with the same CDR3. This chain connects TRBV20-1 to TRBJ2-5; D is undetermined. Per germline, CDR1 DFQATT and CDR2 SNEGSKA (reference sequence). The CDR3 length is 10 residues. V was cut by 6 bases and J by 3 bases, with 5 bases left in between. The CDR3 protein is CSAQEETQYF. The DNA for the CDR3 is TGCAGTGCGCAGGAAGAGACCCAGTACTTC.

This chain connects TRBV28 to TRBJ2-1, with no clear D. Trimming removed 8 bases from V and 7 bases from J, with 12 bases in between. The CDR3 consists of 12 residues. The germline CDR1 and CDR2 sequences are MDHEN and SYDVKM. The CDR3 loop reads CASSIVVNEQFF. The DNA of the CDR3 is TGTGCCAGCTCGATAGTGGTAAATGAGCAGTTCTTC.

The CDR3: CASSEDRQAFF. Here the CDR3 DNA reads TGTGCCAGCAGTGAAGACAGACAAGCTTTCTTT. This chain connects TRBV2 to TRBJ1-1; D gene ambiguous. Trimming cost V 1 base and J 9 bases, with 6 bases left between them. The CDR3 contains 11 residues. Germline values: CDR1 SNHLY, CDR2 FYNNEI.

This clone has just a few counts. The chain carries TRBV5-4 and TRBJ1-2; D gene uncertain. The CDR3 is made up of 13 amino acids. CDR1 is SGHNT and CDR2 is YYREEE in the germline V gene (reference sequence). V lost 2 bases and J lost 6, with 11 bases in between. The CDR3 protein is CASSFRVEDGYTF. For the CDR3, the DNA is TGTGCCAGCAGCTTTCGGGTCGAGGATGGCTACACCTTC.

The chain has TRBV30 and TRBJ1-6, with D unresolved. The CDR3 totals 17 residues. Trimming pared 3 bases from V and 6 bases from J, leaving 21 bases between. Germline V lookup: CDR1 GTSNPN, CDR2 SVGIG (reference sequence). CDR3 residues: CAWRGSGSGLFNSPLHF. CDR3 DNA sequence: TGTGCCTGGAGAGGGTCGGGCAGCGGGTTGTTTAATTCACCCCTCCACTTT.

CDR3 nucleotides: TGTGCCAGCAGTTCCGGAGACAGGGGATCCCTTTACAATGAGCAGTTCTTC. Its protein is CASSSGDRGSLYNEQFF. J is TRBJ2-1 and V is TRBV27, with 8 bases matching TRBD1. V trimming: 4 bases; J trimming: 4 bases; junction bases outside the gene matches: 12. The CDR3 is 17 amino acids. Per germline, CDR1 MNHEY and CDR2 SMNVEV (reference sequence).

This clone was seen more than once but under ten times. The chain links TRBV10-3 to TRBJ1-2, with D hard to call. The CDR3 consists of 15 residues. Germline V gene lookup returns CDR1 ENHRY and CDR2 SYGVKD. V was clipped by 4 bases and J by 8 bases, with 20 bases between them. CDR3 loop: CAISGALDSSSGYTF. CDR3 sequence (DNA): TGTGCCATCAGTGGGGCCCTGGACTCCTCGAGCGGCTACACCTTC.

This clone showed up just a few times. The V gene is TRBV5-5, the J gene TRBJ1-1; 9 bases are a match to TRBD1. Trimming cost V 0 bases and J 2 bases; bases outside gene matches: 2. CDR1 is SGHKS, CDR2 YYEKEE, per germline (reference sequence). The CDR3 has 15 amino acids. The CDR3 here is CASSLGDRDNTEAFF. In DNA form, the CDR3 reads TGTGCCAGCAGCTTGGGGGACAGGGACAACACTGAAGCTTTCTTT.

The chain joins TRBV6-5 to TRBJ2-3, with 7 bases that match TRBD1. CDR1 and CDR2 (germline): MNHEY, SVGAGI. CDR3 length: 15 amino acids. The V and J ends lost 5 bases and 0 bases, in that order; junction bases with no gene match: 5. CDR3: CASSTRGSSTDTQYF. The CDR3 nucleotides read TGTGCCAGCAGTACCAGGGGGTCTAGCACAGATACGCAGTATTTT.

To note about this clone: The sample contains more than one DNA sequence encoding this CDR3. The chain joins TRBV4-3 to TRBJ1-3, with D unclear. The V gene lost 0 bases and the J gene lost 0 bases, with 6 bases spanning the gap. CDR3 length equals 15 residues. Germline CDR1 is LGHNA and CDR2 is YSLEER. CDR3 nucleotides: TGCGCCAGCAGCCAAGAGGTTCTCTCTGGAAACACCATATATTTT. Its translation is CASSQEVLSGNTIYF.

This clone was seen a handful of times. The chain combines TRBV18 with TRBJ2-7; no firm D call. Germline CDR1 reads KGHSH; CDR2 reads LQKENI. Deletions cut 6 bases from V and 5 bases from J, with 14 bases between. This CDR3 comprises 13 residues. The CDR3: CASSPQRVDEQYF. CDR3 in DNA: TGTGCCAGCTCTCCGCAGAGAGTCGACGAGCAGTACTTC.

The CDR3 is CASSFLGDREYEQYF. The CDR3 bases are TGCGCCAGCAGCTTTTTAGGGGACAGGGAGTACGAGCAGTACTTC. J is TRBJ2-7 and V is TRBV5-1, with 9 nucleotides matching TRBD1. The germline V gene has CDR1 SGHRS and CDR2 YFSETQ. J was trimmed by 4 bases and V by 2 bases; bases with no gene match: 7. This CDR3 is built from 15 residues. The whole variable domain, filled in from reference TRBV5-1 and TRBJ2-7, reads KAGVTQTPRYLIKTRGQQVTLSCSPISGHRSVSWYQQTPGQGLQFLFEYFSETQRNKGNFPGRFSGRQFSNSRSEMNVSTLELGDSALYLCASSFLGDREYEQYFGPGTRLTVT.

Here the CDR3 reads CASSPGQGAMWSGELFF. CDR3 sequence (DNA): TGCGCCAGCAGCCCGGGACAGGGGGCGATGTGGAGCGGGGAGCTGTTTTTT. The chain joins TRBV5-1 to TRBJ2-2; 12 bases are a match to TRBD1. In germline, CDR1 is SGHRS, CDR2 YFSETQ. CDR3 length: 17 residues. The V and J ends lost 4 bases and 7 bases, in that order; junction bases with no gene match: 11.

Only a few counts were recorded for this clone. V usage is TRBV18 and J usage is TRBJ2-7, with 7 bases fitting TRBD2. CDR1 and CDR2 (germline): KGHSH, LQKENI. The J segment lost 1 base and the V segment lost 1 base, leaving 4 bases of the junction unmatched. The length of the CDR3 is 15 residues. The CDR3 bases are TGTGCCAGCTCACCACGAAGCGGGGATTCCTACGAGCAGTACTTC. This codes for CASSPRSGDSYEQYF.

The V and J genes are TRBV5-6 and TRBJ2-2; D tentatively fits TRBD1 or TRBD2 (6 bases each). V gave up 3 bases and J gave up 4 bases, with 25 bases separating them. CDR3 length: 19 residues. Germline CDR1 SGHDT, CDR2 YYEEEE. The CDR3 loop is CASSWAAVGGRTGTGELFF. The CDR3, as DNA: TGTGCCAGCAGCTGGGCCGCGGTCGGGGGCCGAACGGGCACCGGGGAGCTGTTTTTT.

This clone appeared a few times. The gene calls are TRBV30 and TRBJ2-3; D unresolved. The ends were cut back, 2 bases at V and 3 bases at J, with 3 bases in the middle. CDR1 GTSNPN and CDR2 SVGIG come from the germline V gene (reference sequence). This CDR3 region has 11 residues. The CDR3 protein is CAWSMTDTQYF. CDR3 coding DNA: TGTGCCTGGAGTATGACAGATACGCAGTATTTT.

This clone has more than one count but fewer than ten. The chain uses TRBV29-1 and TRBJ2-7; D might be TRBD2 (5 bases). Germline CDR1 and CDR2: SQVTM and ANQGSEA. The CDR3 length is 14 residues. Trimming took off 7 bases at V and 1 base at J, with 17 bases between the two ends. The DNA of the CDR3 is TGCAGCGCCCTAAAGGCGGGTGCTTCCTACGAGCAGTACTTC. It specifies CSALKAGASYEQYF.

The CDR3 is CAWSAFGAGAGELFF. Written as DNA, the CDR3 is TGTGCCTGGAGTGCCTTTGGAGCGGGAGCCGGGGAGCTGTTTTTT. V is TRBV30 and J is TRBJ2-2; 8 bases are shared with TRBD2. CDR3 length equals 15 residues. Germline V gives CDR1 GTSNPN, CDR2 SVGIG (reference sequence). The junction had 7 bases not matched to a gene; V was cut back by 1 base and J by 6 bases.

The chain employs TRBV5-1 and TRBJ2-5, with 7 nucleotides matching TRBD1. Germline V gives CDR1 SGHRS, CDR2 YFSETQ. V trimming: 4 bases; J trimming: 2 bases; junction bases outside the gene matches: 11. The CDR3 loop spans 16 amino acids. CDR3 in amino acids: CASSDTPPGQQETQYF. The CDR3 coding sequence is TGCGCCAGCAGCGATACCCCGCCGGGACAGCAAGAGACCCAGTACTTC.

The V call is TRBV29-1, the J call TRBJ2-7; D remains unclear. This CDR3 is built from 13 residues. The germline V gene has CDR1 SQVTM and CDR2 ANQGSEA. Deletions cut 3 bases from V and 0 bases from J, with 9 bases between. CDR3 loop: CSVEDVSSYEQYF. In DNA form, the CDR3 reads TGCAGCGTTGAGGACGTTAGCTCCTACGAGCAGTACTTC.